Following are 24 T cell receptor beta chains from one sample sequenced in a study of T-cell reconstitution after alpha-beta-depleted transplantation in children. Molecular barcoding with unique molecular identifiers was used for the TCRbeta library. TCRdb independently ran MiXCR on the PCR reads; one entry per CDR3 protein. Among roughly 310,000 distinct CDR3 sequences, around 25% were seen once, and the ten largest hold about a tenth. The source was PBMCs, mostly from graft donor cells, collected 180 days after TCRalphabeta/CD19-depleted stem cell transplant. All receptors come from a male patient aged 10 to 17 who had a stem cell transplant for acute lymphoblastic leukemia, so the T cells may come from the graft donor.

The V and J genes are TRBV29-1 and TRBJ2-3, with 12 bases aligning to TRBD2. Germline-derived CDR1 and CDR2 are SQVTM and ANQGSEA. The CDR3 runs to 16 residues. The junction had 11 bases not matched to a gene; V was cut back by 3 bases and J by 7 bases. CDR3 in amino acids: CSVDYLAGGPLNTQYF. DNA of the CDR3: TGCAGCGTTGATTACCTAGCGGGAGGGCCGTTGAATACGCAGTATTTT.

This clonotype was seen only a few times. The chain carries TRBV29-1 and TRBJ1-4; D gene ambiguous. Germline CDR1 SQVTM, CDR2 ANQGSEA. This CDR3 comprises 14 residues. CDR3 residues: CRENRAATNEKLFF. In nucleotides, the CDR3 is TGCAGGGAAAATCGGGCCGCAACTAATGAAAAACTGTTTTTT.

CDR3: CASTLSGFSYNEQFF. The CDR3 DNA reads TGTGCCAGTACCCTTAGCGGGTTCTCCTACAATGAGCAGTTCTTC. This rearrangement joins TRBV19 to TRBJ2-1; 7 bases fit TRBD2. The germline gives CDR1 LNHDA, CDR2 SQIVND (reference sequence). V gave up 7 bases and J gave up 0 bases; unmatched junction bases: 6. CDR3 length equals 15 residues.

The chain links TRBV12-3 or TRBV12-4 to TRBJ2-6; D remains unclear. There are 15 residues in the CDR3. Trimming cost V 5 bases and J 1 base, with 9 bases left between them. The CDR3 loop reads CASSPALSGANVLTF. Written as DNA, the CDR3 is TGTGCCAGCAGTCCCGCCCTATCTGGGGCCAACGTCCTGACTTTC.

This clonotype was seen only a few times. The CDR3 DNA reads as TGTGCCAGCTCCGCCCACGGGGTATACAATGAGCAGTTCTTC. It encodes CASSAHGVYNEQFF. The gene calls are TRBV11-2 and TRBJ2-1, with D possibly TRBD2 on 5 matching bases. CDR1 is SGHAT, CDR2 FQNNGV, per germline. The CDR3 consists of 14 residues. V was cut by 8 bases and J by 4 bases, with 15 bases left in between. Using reference TRBV11-2 and TRBJ2-1 for the parts outside the CDR3, the full variable domain is EAGVAQSPRYKIIEKRQSVAFWCNPISGHATLYWYQQILGQGPKLLIQFQNNGVVDDSQLPKDRFSAERLKGVDSTLKIQPAKLEDSAVYLCASSAHGVYNEQFFGPGTRLTVL.

This chain links TRBV20-1 with TRBJ2-2; 12 positions match TRBD2. CDR1 is DFQATT, CDR2 SNEGSKA, per germline (reference sequence). V shed 0 bases, J shed 4 bases, and the junction held 12 bases outside the gene matches. The CDR3 has 19 residues. CDR3 nucleotide sequence: TGCAGTGCTAGAGACAAAGAGACTAGCGGGAGATCGGGCACCGGGGAGCTGTTTTTT. Its protein is CSARDKETSGRSGTGELFF.

This clonotype was seen more than once but under ten times. J is TRBJ2-7 and V is TRBV5-1; unclear D gene. V lost 3 bases to trimming and J lost 0 bases, with 10 bases between them. The CDR3 consists of 14 residues. The V gene's germline CDR1 is SGHRS and CDR2 YFSETQ. CDR3 nucleotide sequence: TGCGCCAGCAGCTACGACGGGCACTCCTACGAGCAGTACTTC. Protein product: CASSYDGHSYEQYF.

The genes are TRBV18 and TRBJ2-7; 10 bases are a match to TRBD2. V gave up 4 bases and J gave up 3 bases; unmatched junction bases: 12. From germline, CDR1 is KGHSH and CDR2 LQKENI. This CDR3 is 17 amino acids long. In nucleotides, the CDR3 is TGTGCCAGCTCACAGATGGCTAGCGGGAGTTATTTCTACGAGCAGTACTTC. It is translated as CASSQMASGSYFYEQYF.

This clonotype showed up just a few times. The rearrangement uses TRBV27 and TRBJ2-5; possibly TRBD2 for D (6 bases). V was trimmed by 6 bases and J by 7 bases, leaving 15 bases between them. The germline V gene has CDR1 MNHEY and CDR2 SMNVEV (reference sequence). CDR3 length equals 13 residues. CDR3 sequence: CASSRRLDGTQYF. CDR3 in DNA: TGTGCCAGCAGCCGACGACTAGATGGGACCCAGTACTTC.

This clonotype has only a few counts. V is TRBV20-1 and J is TRBJ2-4; 7 nucleotides align to TRBD2. The germline CDR1 and CDR2 sequences are DFQATT and SNEGSKA (reference sequence). The CDR3 runs 14 residues. Trimming removed 0 bases from V and 4 bases from J; junction bases left unmatched: 3. CDR3 in amino acids: CSARDRLAKNIQYF. DNA for the CDR3: TGCAGTGCTAGAGATCGACTAGCTAAAAACATTCAGTACTTC.

CDR3 protein: CAWDYGLYNEQFF. In nucleotides, the CDR3 is TGTGCCTGGGATTACGGACTTTACAATGAGCAGTTCTTC. The chain joins TRBV30 to TRBJ2-1; D might be TRBD2 (5 bases). Germline assignment: CDR1 GTSNPN and CDR2 SVGIG (reference sequence). Trimming stripped 5 bases from V and 4 bases from J, with 12 bases between. The CDR3 runs to 13 residues.

The sample holds a few counts of this clonotype. The V gene is TRBV12-3 or TRBV12-4, the J gene TRBJ2-3; 10 bases agree with TRBD2. Unmatched junction bases numbered 4, after V lost 6 bases and J lost 1 base. The CDR3 length is 15 residues. CDR3: CASRPGTSGTDTQYF. The CDR3 DNA sequence: TGTGCCAGCAGACCAGGGACTAGCGGCACAGATACGCAGTATTTT.

This clonotype was recorded a few times. The chain joins TRBV7-2 to TRBJ2-3; possible D gene TRBD2, 5 bases. The germline V gene encodes CDR1 SGHTA and CDR2 FQGNSA. This CDR3 comprises 15 residues. V lost 5 bases to trimming and J lost 3 bases, with 15 bases between them. CDR3 coding DNA: TGTGCCAGCAGCCCCGGACTTTTTAGAACAGATACGCAGTATTTT. Translating it yields CASSPGLFRTDTQYF.

This clonotype showed up just a few times. The rearrangement links TRBV12-3 or TRBV12-4 to TRBJ2-3; 8 positions agree with TRBD2. CDR3 length: 18 residues. Losses at the gene ends were 6 bases for V and 0 bases for J; bases not matched to a gene: 14. CDR3 loop: CASRASSGSPNSTDTQYF. The CDR3 bases are TGTGCCAGCAGGGCCTCTAGCGGGTCCCCGAATAGCACAGATACGCAGTATTTT.

This chain uses TRBV14 with TRBJ1-2, with 8 bases aligning to TRBD1. Per the germline V gene, CDR1 is SGHDN and CDR2 is FVKESK. The CDR3 contains 13 residues. V lost 3 bases, J lost 4 bases, and 1 base stayed unmatched. DNA of the CDR3: TGTGCCAGCAGCCACGGACAGGGCTATGGCTACACCTTC. Its translation: CASSHGQGYGYTF.

This chain's CDR3 is CASSQGQAFGNTIYF. The CDR3 nucleotides are TGCGCCAGCAGCCAAGGACAGGCGTTCGGAAACACCATATATTTT. The rearrangement links TRBV4-1 to TRBJ1-3; a weak D match, TRBD1 (6 bases). The germline V and J ends were trimmed by 1 base and 4 bases, with 11 bases remaining between them. Germline V CDR1 and CDR2: MGHRA, YSYEKL. The CDR3 runs to 15 residues.

This sequence joins TRBV20-1 and TRBJ2-7; 9 bases align to TRBD2. The CDR3 spans 17 residues. Trimming cost V 6 bases and J 4 bases; bases outside gene matches: 19. CDR1 is DFQATT, CDR2 SNEGSKA, per germline (reference sequence). The CDR3 DNA follows: TGCAGTGCCCGCAGGACTAGCGCGAGGGGTCCCAGTTACGAGCAGTACTTC. Encoded protein: CSARRTSARGPSYEQYF.

This clonotype was observed a few times. The V call is TRBV20-1, the J call TRBJ2-3; D is ambiguous. CDR1 DFQATT and CDR2 SNEGSKA come from the germline V gene (reference sequence). This CDR3 has 10 residues. The V and J ends lost 5 bases and 4 bases respectively, with 4 bases between them. Here the CDR3 reads CSAGPDTQYF. The CDR3 DNA sequence: TGCAGTGCTGGGCCAGATACGCAGTATTTT.

In its sample, this clonotype was seen many times. The J gene is TRBJ2-5, the V gene TRBV5-1; D is perhaps TRBD2 (5 bases). Per germline, CDR1 SGHRS and CDR2 YFSETQ. V was pared by 5 bases and J by 4 bases, with 12 bases between. The CDR3 has 13 amino acids. The chain's CDR3 is CASRVGGGETQYF. The CDR3, as DNA: TGCGCCAGCAGGGTCGGAGGCGGAGAGACCCAGTACTTC.

The chain links TRBV7-2 to TRBJ2-2; the D gene is possibly TRBD1 (6 bases). Deletions cut 2 bases from V and 7 bases from J, with 17 bases between. Germline V gene data show CDR1 as SGHTA and CDR2 as FQGNSA. CDR3 length: 16 residues. The CDR3 DNA sequence: TGTGCCAGCAGCTTATGGGGGCGCAGTAGGATCGGGGAGCTGTTTTTT. Protein sequence: CASSLWGRSRIGELFF.

V gene TRBV30 combines with J gene TRBJ2-1; D is uncertain. Germline CDR1 reads GTSNPN; CDR2 reads SVGIG (reference sequence). Trimming cost V 1 base and J 8 bases, with 6 bases left between them. The CDR3 loop spans 11 amino acids. This CDR3 reads CAWSAIYEQFF. The CDR3 coding sequence is TGTGCCTGGAGTGCCATCTATGAGCAGTTCTTC.

The chain couples TRBV6-1 to TRBJ2-3, with 8 bases identical to TRBD1. The CDR3 is 14 amino acids. Germline V CDR1 and CDR2: MNHNS, SASEGT. V lost 6 bases, J lost 7 bases, and 9 bases stayed unmatched. The CDR3, as DNA: TGTGCCAGCAGGTCCGGGACAGGCTTTTATACGCAGTATTTT. Translation gives CASRSGTGFYTQYF.

A few counts support this clonotype. The V gene is TRBV4-2, the J gene TRBJ2-7; 10 positions match TRBD2. V lost 4 bases and J lost 4; bases outside the gene matches: 13. The CDR3 spans 17 residues. The germline CDR1 and CDR2 sequences are LGHNA and YNFKEQ. The CDR3 sequence: CASSPYAYTSGAYEQYF. DNA of the CDR3: TGTGCCAGCAGCCCCTACGCATATACTAGCGGGGCTTACGAGCAGTACTTC.

The CDR3 DNA reads TGTGCCAGCAGGTTCCTTCGAGGGACAGGGGGTAAAGCTTTCTTT. This sequence encodes CASRFLRGTGGKAFF. V is TRBV12-3 or TRBV12-4 and J is TRBJ1-1; the match to TRBD1 covers 11 bases. This CDR3 contains 15 residues. With 6 bases clipped from V and 9 bases from J, the junction kept 12 bases outside the gene matches.